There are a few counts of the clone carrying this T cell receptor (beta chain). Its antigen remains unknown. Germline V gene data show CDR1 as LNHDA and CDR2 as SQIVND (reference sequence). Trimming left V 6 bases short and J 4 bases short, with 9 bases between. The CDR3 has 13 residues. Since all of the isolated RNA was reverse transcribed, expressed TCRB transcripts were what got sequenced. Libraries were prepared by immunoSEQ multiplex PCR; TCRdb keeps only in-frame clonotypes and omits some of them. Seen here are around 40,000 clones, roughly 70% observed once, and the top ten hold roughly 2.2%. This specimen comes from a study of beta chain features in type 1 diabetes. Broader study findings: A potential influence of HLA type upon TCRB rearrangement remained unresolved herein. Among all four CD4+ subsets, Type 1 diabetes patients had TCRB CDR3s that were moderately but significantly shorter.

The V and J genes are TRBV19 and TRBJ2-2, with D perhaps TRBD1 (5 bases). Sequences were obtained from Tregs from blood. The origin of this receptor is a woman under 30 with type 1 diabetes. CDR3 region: CASRGLGTGELFF. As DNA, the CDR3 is TGTGCCAGTAGGGGGCTCGGCACCGGGGAGCTGTTTTTT. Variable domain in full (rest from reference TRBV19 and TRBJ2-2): DGGITQSPKYLFRKEGQNVTLSCEQNLNHDAMYWYRQDPGQGLRLIYYSQIVNDFQKGDIAEGYSVSREKKESFPLTVTSAQKNPTAFYLCASRGLGTGELFFGEGSRLTVL.